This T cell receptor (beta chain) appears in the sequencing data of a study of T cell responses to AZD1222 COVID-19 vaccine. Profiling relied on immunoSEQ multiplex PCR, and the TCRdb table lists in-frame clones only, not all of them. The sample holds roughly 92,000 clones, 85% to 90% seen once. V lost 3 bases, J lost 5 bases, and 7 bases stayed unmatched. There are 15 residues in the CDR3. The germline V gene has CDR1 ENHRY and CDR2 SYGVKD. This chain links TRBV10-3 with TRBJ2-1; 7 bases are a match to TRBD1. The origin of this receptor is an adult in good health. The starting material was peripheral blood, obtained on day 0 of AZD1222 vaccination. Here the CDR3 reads CAISDETGKNNEQFF. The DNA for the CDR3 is TGTGCCATCAGTGATGAGACAGGGAAGAACAATGAGCAGTTCTTC.